This TCR beta chain is drawn from a study of blood T cell repertoires in COVID-19. Profiling relied on immunoSEQ multiplex PCR, and the TCRdb table lists in-frame clones only, not all of them. The profile shows some 110,000 clones, approximately 88% of them singletons. The ends lost 5 bases at V and 1 base at J; junction bases unmatched: 1. This CDR3 is built from 14 residues. Germline CDR1 is SNHLY and CDR2 is FYNNEI. The chain joins TRBV2 to TRBJ1-3, with 8 bases matching TRBD1. This clonotype was sampled from a woman between 65 and 79 years old with acute or convalescent COVID-19. The sample was peripheral blood. CDR3 DNA: TGTGCCAGCAGTCAGGGGGCATCTGGAAACACCATATATTTT. Protein product: CASSQGASGNTIYF.